The 3 T cell receptor beta chains below all came from one sample that was sequenced in a study of identifying expanded T cells in peripheral blood. Libraries were prepared by immunoSEQ multiplex PCR; TCRdb keeps only in-frame clonotypes and omits some of them. The repertoire holds about 89,000 clones, about nine tenths seen once, with about 4% in the top ten. The source material was blood. The receptors here all came from a person between 18 and 75 years old in good health.

The rearrangement joins TRBV7-9 to TRBJ2-7, with 9 bases fitting TRBD1. The trim removed 1 base at V and 3 bases at J, leaving 7 bases unmatched. The CDR3 has 16 amino acids. Germline V gives CDR1 SEHNR, CDR2 FQNEAQ (reference sequence). The CDR3, as DNA: TGTGCCAGCAGCTTAGAGCTGGGACAGGGAAACTACGAGCAGTACTTC. Translated, it gives CASSLELGQGNYEQYF.

The V gene is TRBV27, the J gene TRBJ1-6, with 8 bases fitting TRBD1. The CDR3 is 14 residues long. After removal of 6 bases from V and 7 bases from J, the junction contained 5 bases not matched to a gene. Per germline, CDR1 MNHEY and CDR2 SMNVEV (reference sequence). CDR3 protein: CASSTGQGNSPLHF. The CDR3 DNA reads TGTGCCAGCAGCACCGGACAGGGAAATTCACCCCTCCACTTT.

The V call is TRBV2, the J call TRBJ2-5; TRBD2 matches at 10 bases. The CDR3 sequence is 15 residues long. Germline values: CDR1 SNHLY, CDR2 FYNNEI. V lost 1 base and J lost 5; bases outside the gene matches: 4. The CDR3 protein is CASSEVGTSAETQYF. The DNA for the CDR3 is TGTGCCAGCAGTGAAGTCGGGACTAGCGCTGAGACCCAGTACTTC.